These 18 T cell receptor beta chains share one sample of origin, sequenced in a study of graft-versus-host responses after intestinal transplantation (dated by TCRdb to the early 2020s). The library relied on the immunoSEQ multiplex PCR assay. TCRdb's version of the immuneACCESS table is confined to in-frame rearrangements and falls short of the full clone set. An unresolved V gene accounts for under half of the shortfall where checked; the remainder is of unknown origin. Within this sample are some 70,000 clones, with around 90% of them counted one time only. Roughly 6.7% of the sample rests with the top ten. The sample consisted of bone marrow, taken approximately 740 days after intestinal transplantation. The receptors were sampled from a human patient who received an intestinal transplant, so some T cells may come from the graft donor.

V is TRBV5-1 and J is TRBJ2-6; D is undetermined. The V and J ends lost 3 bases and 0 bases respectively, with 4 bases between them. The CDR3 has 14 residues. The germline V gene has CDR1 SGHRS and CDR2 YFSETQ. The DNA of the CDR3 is TGCGCCAGCAGCTCTGCCTCTGGGGCCAACGTCCTGACTTTC. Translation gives CASSSASGANVLTF.

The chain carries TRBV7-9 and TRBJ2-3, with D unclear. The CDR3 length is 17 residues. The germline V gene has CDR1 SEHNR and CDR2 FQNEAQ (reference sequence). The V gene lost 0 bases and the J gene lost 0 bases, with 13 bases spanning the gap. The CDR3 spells CASSLAKATPSTDTQYF. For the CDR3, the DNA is TGTGCCAGCAGCTTAGCGAAGGCTACCCCGAGCACAGATACGCAGTATTTT.

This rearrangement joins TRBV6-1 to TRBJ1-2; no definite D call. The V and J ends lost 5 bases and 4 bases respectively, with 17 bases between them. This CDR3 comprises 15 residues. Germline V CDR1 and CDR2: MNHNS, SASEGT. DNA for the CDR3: TGTGCCAGCAGTTGGACGATTCAGACCACCTATGGCTACACCTTC. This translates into CASSWTIQTTYGYTF.

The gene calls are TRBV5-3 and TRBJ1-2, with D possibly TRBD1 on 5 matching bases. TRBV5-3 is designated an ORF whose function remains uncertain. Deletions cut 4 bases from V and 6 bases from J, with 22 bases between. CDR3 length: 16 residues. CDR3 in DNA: TGTGCCAGAAGCCGAGGGGACCACACATCGAAAAATGGCTACACCTTC. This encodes CARSRGDHTSKNGYTF.

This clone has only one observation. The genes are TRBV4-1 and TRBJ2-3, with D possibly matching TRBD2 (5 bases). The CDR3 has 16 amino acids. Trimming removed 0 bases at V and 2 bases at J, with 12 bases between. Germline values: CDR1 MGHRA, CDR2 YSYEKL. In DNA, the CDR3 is TGCGCCAGCAGCCAAGATAATGGCCTAGCCACAGATACGCAGTATTTT. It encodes CASSQDNGLATDTQYF.

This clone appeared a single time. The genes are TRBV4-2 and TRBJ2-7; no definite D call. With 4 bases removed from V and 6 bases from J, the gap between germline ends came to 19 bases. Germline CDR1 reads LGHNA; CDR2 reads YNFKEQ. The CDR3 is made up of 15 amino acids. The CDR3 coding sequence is TGTGCCAGCAGCCCCCTTCTGGGGTCCCTGGGCGAGCAGTACTTC. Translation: CASSPLLGSLGEQYF.

The CDR3 DNA sequence: TGTGCCAGCAGCCAGTGGGGGGAGACCTACGAGCAGTACTTC. Translating it yields CASSQWGETYEQYF. The chain combines TRBV11-2 with TRBJ2-7; D is perhaps TRBD2 (6 bases). The germline gives CDR1 SGHAT, CDR2 FQNNGV. There are 14 residues in the CDR3. V was pared by 5 bases and J by 2 bases, with 13 bases between.

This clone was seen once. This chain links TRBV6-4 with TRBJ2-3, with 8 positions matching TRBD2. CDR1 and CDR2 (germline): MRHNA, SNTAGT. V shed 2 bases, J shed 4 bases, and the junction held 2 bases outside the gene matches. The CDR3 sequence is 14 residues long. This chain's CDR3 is CASSDGREADTQYF. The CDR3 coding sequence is TGTGCCAGCAGTGACGGGCGGGAGGCAGATACGCAGTATTTT.

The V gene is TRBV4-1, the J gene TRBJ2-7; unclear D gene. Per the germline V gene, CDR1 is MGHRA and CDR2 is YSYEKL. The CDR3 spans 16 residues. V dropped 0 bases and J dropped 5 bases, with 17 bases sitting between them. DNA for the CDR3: TGCGCCAGCAGCCAAGATGGCCCGGCCACCGACGACGAGCAGTACTTC. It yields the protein CASSQDGPATDDEQYF.

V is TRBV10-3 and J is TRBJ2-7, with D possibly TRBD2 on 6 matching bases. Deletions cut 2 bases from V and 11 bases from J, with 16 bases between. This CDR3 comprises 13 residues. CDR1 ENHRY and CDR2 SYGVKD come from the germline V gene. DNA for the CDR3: TGTGCCATCAGTGAGGTTGAGGGATGGGAGGAGTACTTC. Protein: CAISEVEGWEEYF.

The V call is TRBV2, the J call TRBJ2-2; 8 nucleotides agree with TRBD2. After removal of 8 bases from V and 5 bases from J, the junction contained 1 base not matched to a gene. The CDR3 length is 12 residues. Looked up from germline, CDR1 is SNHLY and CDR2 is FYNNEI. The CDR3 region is CASRGGTGELFF. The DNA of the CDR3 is TGTGCCAGCCGGGGGGGGACCGGGGAGCTGTTTTTT.

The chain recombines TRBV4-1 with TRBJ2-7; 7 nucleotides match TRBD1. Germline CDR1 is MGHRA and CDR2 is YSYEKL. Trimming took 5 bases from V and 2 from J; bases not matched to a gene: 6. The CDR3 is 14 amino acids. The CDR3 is CASSGEGAPYEQYF. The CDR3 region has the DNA TGCGCCAGCAGCGGAGAGGGGGCTCCCTACGAGCAGTACTTC.

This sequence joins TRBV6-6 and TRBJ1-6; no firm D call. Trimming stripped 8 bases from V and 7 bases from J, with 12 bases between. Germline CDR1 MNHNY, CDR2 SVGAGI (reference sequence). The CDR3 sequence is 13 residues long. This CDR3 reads CASLFQENSPLHF. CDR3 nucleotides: TGTGCCAGCCTTTTCCAGGAAAATTCACCCCTCCACTTT.

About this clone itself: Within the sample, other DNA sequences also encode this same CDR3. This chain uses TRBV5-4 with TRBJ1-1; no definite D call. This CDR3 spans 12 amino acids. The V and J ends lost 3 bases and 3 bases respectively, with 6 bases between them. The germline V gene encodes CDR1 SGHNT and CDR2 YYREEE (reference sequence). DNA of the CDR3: TGTGCCAGCAGCTCCGGGGACACTGAAGCTTTCTTT. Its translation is CASSSGDTEAFF.

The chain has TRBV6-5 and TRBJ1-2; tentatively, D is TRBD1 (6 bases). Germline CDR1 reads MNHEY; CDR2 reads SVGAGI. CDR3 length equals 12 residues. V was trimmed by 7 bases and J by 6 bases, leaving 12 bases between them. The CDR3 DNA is TGTGCCAGCACCGAGGGGGGGGATGGCTACACCTTC. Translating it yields CASTEGGDGYTF.

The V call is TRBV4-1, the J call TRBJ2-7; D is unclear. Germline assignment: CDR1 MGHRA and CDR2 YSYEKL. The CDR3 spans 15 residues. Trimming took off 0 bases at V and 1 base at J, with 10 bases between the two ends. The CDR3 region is CASSQDTELSYEQYF. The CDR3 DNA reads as TGCGCCAGCAGCCAAGATACGGAACTTTCCTACGAGCAGTACTTC.

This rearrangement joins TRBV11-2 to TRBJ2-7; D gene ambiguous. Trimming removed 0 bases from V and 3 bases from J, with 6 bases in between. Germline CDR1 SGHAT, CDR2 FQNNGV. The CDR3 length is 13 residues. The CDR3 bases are TGTGCCAGCAGCTTAGACCTAAACTACGAGCAGTACTTC. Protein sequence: CASSLDLNYEQYF.

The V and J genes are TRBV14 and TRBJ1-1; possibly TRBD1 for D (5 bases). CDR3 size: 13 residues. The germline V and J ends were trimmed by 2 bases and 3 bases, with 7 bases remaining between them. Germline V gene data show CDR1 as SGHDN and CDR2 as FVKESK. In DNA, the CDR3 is TGTGCCAGCAGCCAAATGGGGGACACTGAAGCTTTCTTT. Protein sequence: CASSQMGDTEAFF.